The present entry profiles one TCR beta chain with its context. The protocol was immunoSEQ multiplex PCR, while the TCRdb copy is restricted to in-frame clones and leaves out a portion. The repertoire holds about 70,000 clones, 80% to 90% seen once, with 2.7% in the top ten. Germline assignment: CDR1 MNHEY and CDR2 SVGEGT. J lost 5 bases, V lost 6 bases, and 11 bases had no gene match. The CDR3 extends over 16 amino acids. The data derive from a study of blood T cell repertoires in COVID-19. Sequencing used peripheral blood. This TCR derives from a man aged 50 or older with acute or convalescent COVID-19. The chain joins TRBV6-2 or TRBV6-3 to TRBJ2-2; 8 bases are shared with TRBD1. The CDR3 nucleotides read TGTGCCAGCAGCCTCGACAGGGGTCCGGGAACCGGGGAGCTGTTTTTT. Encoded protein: CASSLDRGPGTGELFF.